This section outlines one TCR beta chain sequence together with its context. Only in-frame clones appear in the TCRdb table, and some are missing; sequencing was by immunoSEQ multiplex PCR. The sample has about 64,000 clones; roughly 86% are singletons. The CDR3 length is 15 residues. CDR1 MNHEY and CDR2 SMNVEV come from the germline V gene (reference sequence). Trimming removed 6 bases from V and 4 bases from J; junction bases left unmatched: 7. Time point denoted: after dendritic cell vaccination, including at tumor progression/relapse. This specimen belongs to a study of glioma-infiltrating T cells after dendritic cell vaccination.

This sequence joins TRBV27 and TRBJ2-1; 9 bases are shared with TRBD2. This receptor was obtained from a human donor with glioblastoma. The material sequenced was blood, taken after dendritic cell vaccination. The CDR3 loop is CASSIAGAGYNEQFF. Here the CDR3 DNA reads TGTGCCAGCAGCATAGCGGGGGCGGGGTACAATGAGCAGTTCTTC.